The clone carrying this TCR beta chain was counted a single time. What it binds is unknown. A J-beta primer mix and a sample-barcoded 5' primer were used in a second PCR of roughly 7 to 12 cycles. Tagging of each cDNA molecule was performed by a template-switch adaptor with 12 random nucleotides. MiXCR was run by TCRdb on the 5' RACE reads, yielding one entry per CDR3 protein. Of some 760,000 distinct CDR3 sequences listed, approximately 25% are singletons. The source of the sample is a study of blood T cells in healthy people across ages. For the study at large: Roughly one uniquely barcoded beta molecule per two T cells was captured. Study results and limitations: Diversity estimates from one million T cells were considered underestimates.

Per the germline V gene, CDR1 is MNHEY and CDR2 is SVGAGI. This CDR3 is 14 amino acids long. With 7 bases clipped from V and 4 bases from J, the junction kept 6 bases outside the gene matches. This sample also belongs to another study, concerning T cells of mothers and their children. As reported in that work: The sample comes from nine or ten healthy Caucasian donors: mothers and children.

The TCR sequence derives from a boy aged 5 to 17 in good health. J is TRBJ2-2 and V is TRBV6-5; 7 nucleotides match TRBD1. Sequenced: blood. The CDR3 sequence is CASIRTGSTGELFF. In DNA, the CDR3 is TGTGCCAGCATCAGGACAGGTTCCACCGGGGAGCTGTTTTTT.